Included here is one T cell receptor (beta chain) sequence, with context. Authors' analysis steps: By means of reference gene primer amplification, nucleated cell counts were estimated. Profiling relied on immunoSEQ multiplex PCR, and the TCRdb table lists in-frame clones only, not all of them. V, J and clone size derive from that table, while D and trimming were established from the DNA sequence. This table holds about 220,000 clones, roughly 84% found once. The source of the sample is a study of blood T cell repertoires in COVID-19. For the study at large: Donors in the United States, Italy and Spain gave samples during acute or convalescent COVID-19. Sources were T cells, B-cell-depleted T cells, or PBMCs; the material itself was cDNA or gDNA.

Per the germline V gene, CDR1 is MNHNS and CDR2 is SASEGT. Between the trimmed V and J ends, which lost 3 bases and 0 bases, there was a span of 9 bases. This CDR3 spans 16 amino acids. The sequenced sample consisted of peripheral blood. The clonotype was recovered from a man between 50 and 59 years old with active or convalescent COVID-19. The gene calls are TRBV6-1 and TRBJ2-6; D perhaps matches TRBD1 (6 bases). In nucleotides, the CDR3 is TGTGCCAGCAGTGACCCAGGGGCCTCTGGGGCCAACGTCCTGACTTTC. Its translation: CASSDPGASGANVLTF.